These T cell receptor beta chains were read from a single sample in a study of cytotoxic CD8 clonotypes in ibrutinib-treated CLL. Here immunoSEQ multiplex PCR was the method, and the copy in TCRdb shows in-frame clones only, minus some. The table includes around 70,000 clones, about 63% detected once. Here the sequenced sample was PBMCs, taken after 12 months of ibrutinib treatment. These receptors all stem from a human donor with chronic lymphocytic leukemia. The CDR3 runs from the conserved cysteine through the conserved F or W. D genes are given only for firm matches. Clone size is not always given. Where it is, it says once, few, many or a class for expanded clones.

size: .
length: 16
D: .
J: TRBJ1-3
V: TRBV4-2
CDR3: CASSQSWQGPGNTIYF
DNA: TGTGCCAGCAGCCAGTCGTGGCAGGGGCCCGGAAACACCATATATTTT

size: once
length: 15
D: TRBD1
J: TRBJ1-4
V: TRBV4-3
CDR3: CASSHWTGANEKLFF
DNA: TGCGCCAGCAGCCATTGGACAGGAGCTAATGAAAAACTGTTTTTT

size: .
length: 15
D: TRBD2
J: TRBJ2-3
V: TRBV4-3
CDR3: CASSQDLAGEGTQYF
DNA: TGCGCCAGCAGCCAAGATCTGGCGGGGGAGGGTACGCAGTATTTT

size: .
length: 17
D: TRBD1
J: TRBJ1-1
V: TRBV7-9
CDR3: CASSFISGRGHHTEAFF
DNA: TGTGCCAGCAGCTTCATTAGCGGCAGGGGGCATCACACTGAAGCTTTCTTT

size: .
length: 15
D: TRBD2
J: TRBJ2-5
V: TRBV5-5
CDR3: CASSLAGGLGETQYF
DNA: TGTGCCAGCAGCTTGGCGGGGGGACTGGGAGAGACCCAGTACTTC

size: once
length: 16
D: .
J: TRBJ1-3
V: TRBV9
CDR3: CASSVHSSVTGNTIYF
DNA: TGTGCCAGCAGCGTACATTCATCTGTCACTGGAAACACCATATATTTT

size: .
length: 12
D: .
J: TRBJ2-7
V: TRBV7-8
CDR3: CASSPDTNRPYF
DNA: TGTGCCAGCAGCCCAGACACCAATCGTCCGTACTTC

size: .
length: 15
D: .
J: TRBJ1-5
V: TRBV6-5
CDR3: CASSYSGGSNQPQHF
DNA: TGTGCCAGCAGTTACTCTGGGGGCAGCAATCAGCCCCAGCATTTT

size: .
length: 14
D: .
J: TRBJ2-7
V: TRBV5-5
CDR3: CASSFMRGIGEQYF
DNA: TGTGCCAGCAGCTTCATGAGGGGAATCGGCGAGCAGTACTTC

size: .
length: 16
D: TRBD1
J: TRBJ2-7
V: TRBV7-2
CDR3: CASSLGRRDRGYEQYF
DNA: TGTGCCAGCAGCTTAGGGCGTCGGGACAGGGGTTACGAGCAGTACTTC

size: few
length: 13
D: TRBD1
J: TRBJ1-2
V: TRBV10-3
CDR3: CAIGGQAISSYTF
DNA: TGTGCCATCGGGGGACAGGCCATAAGTAGCTACACCTTC

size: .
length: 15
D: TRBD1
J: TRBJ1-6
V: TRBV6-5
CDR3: CASSLGQGAFYPLHF
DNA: TGTGCCAGCAGCCTAGGACAGGGGGCGTTTTACCCCCTCCACTTT

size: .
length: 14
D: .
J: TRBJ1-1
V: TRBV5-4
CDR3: CASSSAGLGTEAFF
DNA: TGTGCCAGCAGCTCCGCGGGTCTTGGCACTGAAGCTTTCTTT

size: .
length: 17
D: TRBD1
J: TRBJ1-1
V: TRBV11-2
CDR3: CASSFRGSPRINTEAFF
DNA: TGTGCCAGCAGCTTCAGGGGGTCCCCTAGGATCAACACTGAAGCTTTCTTT

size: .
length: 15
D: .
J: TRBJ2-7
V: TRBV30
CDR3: CAWSGPDSDGYEQYF
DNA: TGTGCCTGGAGTGGACCCGATTCCGACGGATACGAGCAGTACTTC

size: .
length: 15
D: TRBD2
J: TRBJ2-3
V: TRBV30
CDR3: CAWSQPAGGTDTQYF
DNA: TGTGCCTGGAGTCAACCAGCGGGGGGCACAGATACGCAGTATTTT

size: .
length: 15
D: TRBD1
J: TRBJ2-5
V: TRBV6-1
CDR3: CASSENWDRGETQYF
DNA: TGTGCCAGCAGTGAAAACTGGGACAGGGGGGAGACCCAGTACTTC

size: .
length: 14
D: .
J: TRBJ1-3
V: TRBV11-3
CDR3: CASSLGPSGNTIYF
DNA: TGTGCCAGCAGCTTAGGGCCCTCTGGAAACACCATATATTTT

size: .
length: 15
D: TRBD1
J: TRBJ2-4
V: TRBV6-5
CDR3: CASSTTGHAKNIQYF
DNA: TGTGCCAGCAGCACGACAGGGCACGCCAAAAACATTCAGTACTTC

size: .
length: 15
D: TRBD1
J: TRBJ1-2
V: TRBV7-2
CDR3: CASSATGTGVSGYTF
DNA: TGTGCCAGCAGCGCAACCGGGACAGGGGTTTCTGGCTACACCTTC

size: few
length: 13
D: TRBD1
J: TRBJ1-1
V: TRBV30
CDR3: CAWDRGQNTEAFF
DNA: TGTGCCTGGGACAGGGGCCAGAACACTGAAGCTTTCTTT

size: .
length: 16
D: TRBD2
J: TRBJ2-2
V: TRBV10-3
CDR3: CAISTGLAGATGELFF
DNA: TGTGCCATCAGCACGGGACTAGCGGGAGCCACCGGGGAGCTGTTTTTT

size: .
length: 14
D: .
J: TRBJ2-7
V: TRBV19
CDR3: CASSIGQGRYEQYF
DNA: TGTGCCAGTAGTATAGGCCAGGGGAGGTACGAGCAGTACTTC

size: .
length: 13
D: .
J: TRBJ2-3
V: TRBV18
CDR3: CASSPDYTDTQYF
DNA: TGTGCCAGCTCACCTGATTACACAGATACGCAGTATTTT

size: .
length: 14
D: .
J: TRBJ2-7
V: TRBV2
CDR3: CASSVEGGPLEQYF
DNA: TGTGCCAGCAGTGTTGAGGGGGGGCCCCTCGAGCAGTACTTC

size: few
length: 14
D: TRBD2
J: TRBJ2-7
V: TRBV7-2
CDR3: CASTNGGSSYEQYF
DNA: TGTGCCAGCACCAACGGGGGGAGTTCCTACGAGCAGTACTTC

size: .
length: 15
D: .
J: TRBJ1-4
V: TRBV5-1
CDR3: CASSVSPLGAEKLFF
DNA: TGCGCCAGCAGTGTCTCCCCCCTAGGCGCTGAAAAACTGTTTTTT

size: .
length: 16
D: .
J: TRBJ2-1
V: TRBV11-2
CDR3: CASSSGTTGLYNEQFF
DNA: TGTGCCAGCAGCTCCGGGACGACAGGCCTATACAATGAGCAGTTCTTC

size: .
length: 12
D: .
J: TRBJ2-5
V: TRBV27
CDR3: CASSPTGKTQYF
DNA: TGTGCCAGCAGTCCGACCGGGAAGACCCAGTACTTC

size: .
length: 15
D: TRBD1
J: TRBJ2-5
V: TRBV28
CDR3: CASSDPGTVKETQYF
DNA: TGTGCCAGCAGCGACCCCGGGACAGTTAAAGAGACCCAGTACTTC

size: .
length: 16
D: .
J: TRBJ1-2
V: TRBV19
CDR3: CASSLSRGASGAGYTF
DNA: TGTGCCAGTAGTTTATCCCGAGGGGCCTCCGGGGCTGGCTACACCTTC

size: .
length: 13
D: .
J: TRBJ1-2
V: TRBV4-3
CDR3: CASSQDGYYGYTF
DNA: TGCGCCAGCAGCCAAGATGGCTACTATGGCTACACCTTC

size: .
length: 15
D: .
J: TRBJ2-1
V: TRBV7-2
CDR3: CASSWTEASYNEQFF
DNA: TGTGCCAGCAGCTGGACAGAAGCTTCCTACAATGAGCAGTTCTTC

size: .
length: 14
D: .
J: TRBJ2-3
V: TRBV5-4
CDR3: CASSYGEARDTQYF
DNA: TGTGCCAGCAGCTACGGCGAGGCAAGAGATACGCAGTATTTT

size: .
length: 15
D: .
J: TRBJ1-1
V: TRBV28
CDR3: CASRGSRRTNTEAFF
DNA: TGTGCCAGCAGAGGCTCTCGGAGGACGAACACTGAAGCTTTCTTT

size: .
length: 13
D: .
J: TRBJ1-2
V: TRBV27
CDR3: CASSILGGYGYTF
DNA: TGTGCCAGCAGTATCCTAGGGGGCTATGGCTACACCTTC

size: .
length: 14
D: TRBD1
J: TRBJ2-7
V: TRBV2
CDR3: CASSTGQGSYEQYF
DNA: TGTGCCAGCAGTACGGGACAGGGATCCTACGAGCAGTACTTC

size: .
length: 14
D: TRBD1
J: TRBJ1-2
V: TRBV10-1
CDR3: CASSPGTGNYGYTF
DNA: TGCGCCAGCAGTCCTGGGACAGGGAACTATGGCTACACCTTC

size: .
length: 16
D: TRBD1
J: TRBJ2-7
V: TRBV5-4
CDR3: CASSPPGEQGGYEQYF
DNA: TGTGCCAGCAGCCCCCCAGGAGAACAGGGGGGCTACGAGCAGTACTTC

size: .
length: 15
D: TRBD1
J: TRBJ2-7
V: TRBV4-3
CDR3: CASSQGQGDTYEQYF
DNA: TGCGCCAGCAGCCAAGGCCAGGGGGATACCTACGAGCAGTACTTC

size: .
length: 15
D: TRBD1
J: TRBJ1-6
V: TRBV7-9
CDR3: CASSERTGEESPLHF
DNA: TGTGCCAGCAGCGAACGGACAGGGGAGGAATCACCCCTCCACTTT

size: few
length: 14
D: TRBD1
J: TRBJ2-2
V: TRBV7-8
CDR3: CASRLTGATGELFF
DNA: TGTGCCAGCAGACTGACAGGGGCCACCGGGGAGCTGTTTTTT

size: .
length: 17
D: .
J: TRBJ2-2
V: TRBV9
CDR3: CASSVRADRGITGELFF
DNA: TGTGCCAGCAGCGTAAGAGCGGATAGGGGTATCACCGGGGAGCTGTTTTTT

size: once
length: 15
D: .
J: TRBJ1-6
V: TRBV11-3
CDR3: CASSLGSSYNSPLHF
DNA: TGTGCCAGCAGCTTAGGTAGCTCCTATAATTCACCCCTCCACTTT

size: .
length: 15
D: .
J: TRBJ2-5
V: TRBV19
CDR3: CASSILGLPRETQYF
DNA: TGTGCCAGTAGTATACTGGGACTCCCCCGGGAGACCCAGTACTTC

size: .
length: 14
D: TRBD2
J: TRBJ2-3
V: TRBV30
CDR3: CAWSAAGAGRTQYF
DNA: TGTGCCTGGAGTGCAGCGGGGGCCGGGCGTACGCAGTATTTT